A single sample gave rise to the 18 T cell receptor beta chains below, sequenced in a study of T cells after yellow fever vaccination. TCRdb reanalysed the 5' RACE reads using MiXCR and keeps one entry per CDR3 protein. The sample records roughly 330,000 distinct CDR3 sequences, approximately 3.9% being singletons. This sample comprised PBMCs, obtained 5 days after the yellow fever booster vaccination. The origin of the receptors is a man aged 18 to 35 who received the YFV17D yellow fever vaccine.

This clonotype was counted at least ten times. V is TRBV4-2 and J is TRBJ2-2; 8 nucleotides align to TRBD2. Germline trimming cut 4 bases from V and 6 bases from J; bases unmatched to any gene: 7. Germline values: CDR1 LGHNA, CDR2 YNFKEQ. The CDR3 is 15 residues long. CDR3: CASSPGGVMAGELFF. CDR3 sequence (DNA): TGTGCCAGCAGCCCGGGAGGGGTTATGGCCGGGGAGCTGTTTTTT.

This clonotype was counted only a few times. The V gene is TRBV4-1, the J gene TRBJ2-1; 10 bases are shared with TRBD2. Looked up from germline, CDR1 is MGHRA and CDR2 is YSYEKL. The CDR3 has 16 residues. The V gene end was trimmed by 1 base and the J gene end by 8 bases; junction bases not matched to a gene: 8. CDR3 amino acids: CASSQVLSGGADEQFF. The CDR3 region has the DNA TGCGCCAGCAGCCAAGTCCTAAGCGGGGGGGCCGATGAGCAGTTCTTC.

This clonotype turned up a few times. V is TRBV12-3 or TRBV12-4 and J is TRBJ2-1, with D perhaps matching TRBD2 (5 bases). The length of the CDR3 is 12 residues. Trimming took off 3 bases at V and 10 bases at J, with 10 bases between the two ends. Here the CDR3 reads CASSLGTGEQFF. In DNA form, the CDR3 reads TGTGCCAGCAGTTTGGGTACGGGGGAGCAGTTCTTC.

V gene TRBV7-6 combines with J gene TRBJ2-7, with a possible D match to TRBD2 (6 bases). V was shortened by 10 bases and J by 4 bases, with 17 bases between the two germline ends. CDR1 and CDR2 from the germline V gene are SGHVS and FNYEAQ. CDR3 length equals 13 residues. The CDR3 DNA follows: TGTGCCACCCCACCAGGGCGGGGATACGAGCAGTACTTC. This encodes CATPPGRGYEQYF. Full variable domain (remainder filled in from reference TRBV7-6 and TRBJ2-7): GAGVSQSPRYKVTKRGQDVALRCDPISGHVSLYWYRQALGQGPEFLTYFNYEAQQDKSGLPNDRFSAERPEGSISTLTIQRTEQRDSAMYRCATPPGRGYEQYFGPGTRLTVT.

This chain connects TRBV15 to TRBJ1-3; D is ambiguous. CDR1 is LNHNV, CDR2 YYDKDF, per germline (reference sequence). Trimming shortened V by 4 bases and J by 0 bases, and 10 bases separated the two germline ends. CDR3 length: 15 amino acids. CDR3 DNA sequence: TGTGCCACCAGCACCAGACGGTACTCTGGAAACACCATATATTTT. Translated: CATSTRRYSGNTIYF.

The CDR3 loop is CASGRRGGQSTDTQYF. Written as DNA, the CDR3 is TGCGCCAGCGGCAGAAGGGGGGGGCAAAGCACAGATACGCAGTATTTT. This chain links TRBV5-1 with TRBJ2-3, with D possibly matching TRBD2 (7 bases). Germline CDR1 reads SGHRS; CDR2 reads YFSETQ. Trimming pared 7 bases from V and 0 bases from J, leaving 18 bases between. CDR3 length: 16 amino acids.

This clonotype has a count of ten or more. V usage is TRBV12-3 or TRBV12-4 and J usage is TRBJ1-6; D unresolved. Between the trimmed V and J ends, which lost 3 bases and 9 bases, there was a span of 9 bases. The length of the CDR3 is 13 residues. CDR3 coding DNA: TGTGCCAGCAGTTTGGTCCTAATTTCACCCCTCCACTTT. Residues: CASSLVLISPLHF.

This clonotype occurred a few times. The V call is TRBV5-1, the J call TRBJ2-3; D is uncertain. The CDR3 length is 11 residues. The V gene's germline CDR1 is SGHRS and CDR2 YFSETQ. V gave up 7 bases and J gave up 6 bases, with 9 bases separating them. CDR3 sequence (DNA): TGCGCCAGCGGGCATGAGGATACGCAGTATTTT. This codes for CASGHEDTQYF.

This clonotype was seen a handful of times. The rearrangement links TRBV3-1 to TRBJ2-1; D ambiguous. The CDR3 contains 11 residues. The V end lost 2 bases, the J end lost 6 bases, and 2 bases lay between the germline ends. Germline V gene lookup returns CDR1 LGHDT and CDR2 YNNKEL (reference sequence). In DNA, the CDR3 is TGTGCCAGCAGCCAACTCAATGAGCAGTTCTTC. Translating it yields CASSQLNEQFF.

This clonotype was counted ten times or more. The V and J genes are TRBV7-2 and TRBJ1-4; no clear D gene. The CDR3 covers 14 residues. With 4 bases removed from V and 8 bases from J, the gap between germline ends came to 14 bases. The germline V gene encodes CDR1 SGHTA and CDR2 FQGNSA. The CDR3 coding sequence is TGTGCCAGCAGCTGGGAGGGAAGAGGAGAAAAACTGTTTTTT. Its protein is CASSWEGRGEKLFF.

This clonotype was seen a handful of times. The CDR3 protein is CATSDLGTGWQPQHF. CDR3 DNA: TGTGCCACCAGTGATTTAGGGACAGGGTGGCAGCCCCAGCATTTT. This chain joins TRBV24-1 and TRBJ1-5; 9 bases align to TRBD1. The J segment lost 7 bases and the V segment lost 1 base, leaving 4 bases of the junction unmatched. CDR1 KGHDR and CDR2 SFDVKD come from the germline V gene. The CDR3 spans 15 residues.

This clonotype has more than one count but fewer than ten. The chain combines TRBV20-1 with TRBJ2-3; 8 bases align to TRBD1. This CDR3 region has 17 residues. V was clipped by 3 bases and J by 0 bases; unmatched bases: 11. The germline CDR1 and CDR2 sequences are DFQATT and SNEGSKA (reference sequence). The CDR3 here is CSARVSTGGTSTDTQYF. The DNA of the CDR3 is TGCAGTGCTAGGGTCTCTACAGGGGGAACTAGCACAGATACGCAGTATTTT.

This clonotype was counted ten times or more. The chain recombines TRBV2 with TRBJ1-4; D perhaps matches TRBD1 (5 bases). Germline V CDR1 and CDR2: SNHLY, FYNNEI. CDR3 size: 15 residues. Trimming left V 5 bases short and J 3 bases short, with 13 bases between. The CDR3 spells CASSTETAANEKLFF. The DNA for the CDR3 is TGTGCCAGCAGTACGGAGACAGCAGCTAATGAAAAACTGTTTTTT.

This clonotype was observed a handful of times. The rearrangement joins TRBV9 to TRBJ1-6; 7 bases are a match to TRBD1. The CDR3 contains 16 residues. V was pared by 4 bases and J by 6 bases, with 10 bases of the junction left unmatched. Germline CDR1 is SGDLS and CDR2 is YYNGEE. In DNA, the CDR3 is TGTGCCAGCAGCCAGACCGGGACAGCCTCTAATTCACCCCTCCACTTT. This codes for CASSQTGTASNSPLHF.

This clonotype was counted only a few times. The CDR3 sequence is CASSLDVGIEPQHF. The CDR3 nucleotides are TGTGCCAGCAGTTTAGACGTGGGTATAGAGCCCCAGCATTTT. V is TRBV28 and J is TRBJ1-5, with D unclear. The CDR3 has 14 amino acids. Germline V gene sequence: CDR1 MDHEN, CDR2 SYDVKM. Trimming took 2 bases from V and 8 from J, leaving 13 bases between them. The variable domain in full, completed from reference TRBV28 and TRBJ1-5, reads DVKVTQSSRYLVKRTGEKVFLECVQDMDHENMFWYRQDPGLGLRLIYFSYDVKMKEKGDIPEGYSVSREKKERFSLILESASTNQTSMYLCASSLDVGIEPQHFGDGTRLSIL.

This clonotype appeared a few times. The rearrangement links TRBV5-1 to TRBJ2-2; D is perhaps TRBD1 (5 bases). Germline loops: CDR1 SGHRS, CDR2 YFSETQ. The CDR3 is 14 residues long. Between the trimmed V and J ends, which lost 5 bases and 0 bases, there was a span of 8 bases. CDR3 coding DNA: TGCGCCAGCAGGGACAACGCGAACACCGGGGAGCTGTTTTTT. Its protein is CASRDNANTGELFF.

This clonotype was detected ten times or more. V usage is TRBV7-2 and J usage is TRBJ1-3, with a possible D match to TRBD1 (6 bases). V lost 5 bases and J lost 4, with 15 bases in between. Germline CDR1 is SGHTA and CDR2 is FQGNSA. There are 15 residues in the CDR3. CDR3 sequence (DNA): TGTGCCAGCAGCCCGGGGGGGCTCTCCGGAAACACCATATATTTT. Translated, it gives CASSPGGLSGNTIYF.

This clonotype was detected many times. The CDR3 DNA follows: TGTGCCAGCAGCCGAACGGGACGGTACTACGAGCAGTACGTC. It codes for CASSRTGRYYEQYV. V is TRBV7-8 and J is TRBJ2-7, with D possibly called TRBD1 or TRBD2 (5 bases each). The CDR3 runs to 14 residues. Trimming stripped 5 bases from V and 3 bases from J, with 14 bases between. The V gene's germline CDR1 is SGHVS and CDR2 FQNEAQ.